This entry is about one TCR beta chain. Its antigen remains unknown. This entry is derived from a study of lymphopenia after photon versus proton radiotherapy. General study points: A bigger post-nadir fall in TCR diversity correlated inversely with survival time in deceased patients.

V lost 4 bases and J lost 1; bases outside the gene matches: 7. The CDR3 is 16 residues long. Germline lookup yields CDR1 MGHRA and CDR2 YSYEKL. Method: immunoSEQ multiplex PCR; TCRdb's copy keeps in-frame clones and lacks some. The table lists more than 20,000 clones, around 85% of them singletons, with roughly a sixth in the top ten. The genes are TRBV4-1 and TRBJ1-1, with 9 positions matching TRBD1. Specimen: peripheral blood, collected from a patient treated with photon-based radiotherapy. This TCR derives from a man between 60 and 70 years old with pancreatic cancer. CDR3 DNA sequence: TGCGCCAGCAGCCCATTTCCGGGACAGGGGAACACTGAAGCTTTCTTT. It is translated as CASSPFPGQGNTEAFF.